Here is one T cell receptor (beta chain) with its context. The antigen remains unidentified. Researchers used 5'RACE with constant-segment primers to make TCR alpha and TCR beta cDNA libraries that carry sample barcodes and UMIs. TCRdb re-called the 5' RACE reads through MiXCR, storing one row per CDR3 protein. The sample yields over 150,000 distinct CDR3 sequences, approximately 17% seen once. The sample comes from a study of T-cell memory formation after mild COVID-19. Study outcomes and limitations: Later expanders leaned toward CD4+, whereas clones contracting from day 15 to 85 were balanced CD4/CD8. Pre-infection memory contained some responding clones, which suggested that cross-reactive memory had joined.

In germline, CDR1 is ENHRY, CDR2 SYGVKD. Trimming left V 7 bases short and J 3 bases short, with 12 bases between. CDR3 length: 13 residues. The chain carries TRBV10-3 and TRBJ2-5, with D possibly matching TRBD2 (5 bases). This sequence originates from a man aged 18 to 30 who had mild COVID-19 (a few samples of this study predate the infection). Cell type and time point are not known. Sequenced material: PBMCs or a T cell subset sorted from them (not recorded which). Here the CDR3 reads CAITGGQEETQYF. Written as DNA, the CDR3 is TGTGCCATCACCGGCGGGCAGGAAGAGACCCAGTACTTC.